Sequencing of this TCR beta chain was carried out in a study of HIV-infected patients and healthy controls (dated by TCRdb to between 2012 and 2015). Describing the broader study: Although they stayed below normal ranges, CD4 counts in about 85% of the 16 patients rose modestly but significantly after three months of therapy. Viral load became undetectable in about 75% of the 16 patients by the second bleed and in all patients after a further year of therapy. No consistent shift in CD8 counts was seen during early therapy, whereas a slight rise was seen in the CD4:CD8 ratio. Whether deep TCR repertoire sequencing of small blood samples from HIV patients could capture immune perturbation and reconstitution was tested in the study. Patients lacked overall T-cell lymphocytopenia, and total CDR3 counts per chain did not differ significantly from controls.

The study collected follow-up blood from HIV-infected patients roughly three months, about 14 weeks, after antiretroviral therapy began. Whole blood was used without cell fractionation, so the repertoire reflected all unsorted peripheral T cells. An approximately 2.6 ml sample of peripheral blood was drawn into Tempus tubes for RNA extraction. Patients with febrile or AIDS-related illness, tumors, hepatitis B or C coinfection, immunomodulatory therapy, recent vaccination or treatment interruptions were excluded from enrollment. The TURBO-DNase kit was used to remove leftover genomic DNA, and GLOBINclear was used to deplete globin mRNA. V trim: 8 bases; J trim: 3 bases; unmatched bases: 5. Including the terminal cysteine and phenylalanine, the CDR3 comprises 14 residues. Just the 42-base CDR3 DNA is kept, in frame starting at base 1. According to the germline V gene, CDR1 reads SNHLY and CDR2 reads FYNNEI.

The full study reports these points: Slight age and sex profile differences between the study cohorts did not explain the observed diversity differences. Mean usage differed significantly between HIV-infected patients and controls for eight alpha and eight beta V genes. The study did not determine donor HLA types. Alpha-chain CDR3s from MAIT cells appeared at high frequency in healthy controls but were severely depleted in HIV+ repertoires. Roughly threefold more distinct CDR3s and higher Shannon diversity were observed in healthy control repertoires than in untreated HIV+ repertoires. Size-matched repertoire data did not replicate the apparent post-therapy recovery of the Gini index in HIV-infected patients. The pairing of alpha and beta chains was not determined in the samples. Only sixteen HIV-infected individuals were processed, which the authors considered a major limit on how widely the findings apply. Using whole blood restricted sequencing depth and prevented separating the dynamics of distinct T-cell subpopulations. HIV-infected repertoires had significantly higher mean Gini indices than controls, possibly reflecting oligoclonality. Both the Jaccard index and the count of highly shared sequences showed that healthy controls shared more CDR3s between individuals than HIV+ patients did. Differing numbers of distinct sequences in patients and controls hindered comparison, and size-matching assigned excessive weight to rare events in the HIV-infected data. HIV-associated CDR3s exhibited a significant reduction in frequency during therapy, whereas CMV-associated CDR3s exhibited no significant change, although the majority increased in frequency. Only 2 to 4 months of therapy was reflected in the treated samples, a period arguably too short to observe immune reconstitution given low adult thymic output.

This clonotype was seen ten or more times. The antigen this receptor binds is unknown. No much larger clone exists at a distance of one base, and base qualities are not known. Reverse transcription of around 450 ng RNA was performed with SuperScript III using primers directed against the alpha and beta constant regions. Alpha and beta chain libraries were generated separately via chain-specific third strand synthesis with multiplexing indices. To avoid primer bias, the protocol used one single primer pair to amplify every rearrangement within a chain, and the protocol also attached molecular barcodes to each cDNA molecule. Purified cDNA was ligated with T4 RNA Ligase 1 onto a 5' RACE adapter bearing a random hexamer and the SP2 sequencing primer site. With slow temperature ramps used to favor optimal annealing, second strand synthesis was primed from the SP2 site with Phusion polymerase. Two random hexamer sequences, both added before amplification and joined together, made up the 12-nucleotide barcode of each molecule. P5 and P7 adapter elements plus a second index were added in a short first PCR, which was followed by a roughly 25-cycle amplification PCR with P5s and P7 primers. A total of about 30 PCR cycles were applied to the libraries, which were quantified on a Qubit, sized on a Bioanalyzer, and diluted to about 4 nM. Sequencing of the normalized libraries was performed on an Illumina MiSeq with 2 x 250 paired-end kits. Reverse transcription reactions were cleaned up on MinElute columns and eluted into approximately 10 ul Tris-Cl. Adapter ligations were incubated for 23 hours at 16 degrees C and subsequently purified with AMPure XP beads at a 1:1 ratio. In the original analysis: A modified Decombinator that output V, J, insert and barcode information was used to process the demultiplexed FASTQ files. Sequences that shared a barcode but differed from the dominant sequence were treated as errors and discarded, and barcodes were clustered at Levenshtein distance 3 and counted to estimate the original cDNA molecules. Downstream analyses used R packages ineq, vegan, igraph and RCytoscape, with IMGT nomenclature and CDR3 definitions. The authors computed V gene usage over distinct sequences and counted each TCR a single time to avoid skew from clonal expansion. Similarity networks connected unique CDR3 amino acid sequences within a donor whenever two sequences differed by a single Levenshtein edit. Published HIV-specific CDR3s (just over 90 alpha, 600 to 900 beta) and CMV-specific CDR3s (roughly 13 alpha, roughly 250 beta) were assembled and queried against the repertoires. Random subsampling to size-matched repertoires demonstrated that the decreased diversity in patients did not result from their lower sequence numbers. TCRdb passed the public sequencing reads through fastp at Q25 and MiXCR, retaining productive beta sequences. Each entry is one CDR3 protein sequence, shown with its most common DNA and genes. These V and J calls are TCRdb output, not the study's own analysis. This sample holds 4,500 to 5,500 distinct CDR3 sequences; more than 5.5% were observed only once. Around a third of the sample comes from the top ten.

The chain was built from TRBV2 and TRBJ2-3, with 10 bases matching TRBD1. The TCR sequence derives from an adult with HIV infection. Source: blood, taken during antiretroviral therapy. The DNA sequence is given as TGTGCCAGCCCATGGGACAGGGGTACAGATACGCAGTATTTT. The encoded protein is CASPWDRGTDTQYF.